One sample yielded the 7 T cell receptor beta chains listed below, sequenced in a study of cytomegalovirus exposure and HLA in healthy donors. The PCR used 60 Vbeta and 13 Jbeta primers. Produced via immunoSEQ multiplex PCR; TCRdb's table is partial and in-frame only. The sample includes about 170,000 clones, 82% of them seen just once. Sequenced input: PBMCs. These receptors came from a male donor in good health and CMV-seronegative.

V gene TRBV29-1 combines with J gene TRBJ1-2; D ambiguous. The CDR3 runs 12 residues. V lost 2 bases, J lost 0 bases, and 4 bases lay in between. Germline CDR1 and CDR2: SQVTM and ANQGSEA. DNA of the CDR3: TGCAGCGTTGAATCTACTAACTATGGCTACACCTTC. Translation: CSVESTNYGYTF.

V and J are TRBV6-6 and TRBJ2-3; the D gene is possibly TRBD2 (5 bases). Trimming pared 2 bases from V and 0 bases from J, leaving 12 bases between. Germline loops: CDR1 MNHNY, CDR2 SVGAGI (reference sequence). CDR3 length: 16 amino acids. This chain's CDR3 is CASSYTQRGSTDTQYF. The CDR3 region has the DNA TGTGCCAGCAGTTACACGCAACGGGGTAGCACAGATACGCAGTATTTT.

CDR3 in DNA: TGTGCCAGCAGAAGGACAGGAGAAACCTACGAGCAGTACTTC. This gives the protein CASRRTGETYEQYF. The genes are TRBV7-2 and TRBJ2-7, with TRBD1 identical over 7 bases. CDR3 size: 14 residues. Germline CDR1 reads SGHTA; CDR2 reads FQGNSA. V gave up 6 bases and J gave up 2 bases; unmatched junction bases: 7.

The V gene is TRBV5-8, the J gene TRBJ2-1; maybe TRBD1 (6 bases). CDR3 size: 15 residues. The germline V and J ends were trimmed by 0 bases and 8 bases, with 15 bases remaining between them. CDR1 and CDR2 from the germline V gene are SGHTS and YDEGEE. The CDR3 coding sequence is TGTGCCAGCAGCTTGGAGTCGTTTGAGGGGGATGAGCAGTTCTTC. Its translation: CASSLESFEGDEQFF.

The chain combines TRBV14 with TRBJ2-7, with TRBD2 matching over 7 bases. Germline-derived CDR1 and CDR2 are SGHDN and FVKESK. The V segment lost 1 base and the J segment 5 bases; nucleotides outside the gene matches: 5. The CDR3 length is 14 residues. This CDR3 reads CASSQGRTRHEQYF. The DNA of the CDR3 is TGTGCCAGCAGCCAAGGCCGGACTAGACACGAGCAGTACTTC.

The CDR3 coding sequence is TGCGCCAGCAGCTTGGAAGGAAGCGGGAATAACTATGGCTACACCTTC. Residues: CASSLEGSGNNYGYTF. V and J are TRBV5-1 and TRBJ1-2; no firm D call. This CDR3 spans 16 amino acids. V was shortened by 0 bases and J by 1 base, with 13 bases between the two germline ends. Per germline, CDR1 SGHRS and CDR2 YFSETQ.

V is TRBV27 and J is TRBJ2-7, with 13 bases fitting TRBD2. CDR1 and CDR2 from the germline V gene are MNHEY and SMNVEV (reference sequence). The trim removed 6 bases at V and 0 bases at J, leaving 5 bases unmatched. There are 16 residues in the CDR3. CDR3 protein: CASSLRTSGSSYEQYF. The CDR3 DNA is TGTGCCAGCAGCCTAAGGACTAGCGGGAGCTCCTACGAGCAGTACTTC.